A single sample is the source of the 12 T cell receptor beta chains below, sequenced in a study of monozygotic twins with inflammatory bowel disease. TCRdb reprocessed the 5' RACE reads and reports one entry per CDR3 protein, with no DNA. The sample has around 380,000 distinct CDR3 sequences; the top ten hold more than 2%. The specimen sequenced was blood. These receptors were taken from a human donor with ulcerative colitis or Crohn's disease, or a healthy co-twin of an affected twin (not recorded which).

The chain links TRBV24-1 to TRBJ2-1; TCRdb calls TRBD2, which cannot be checked without DNA. Per germline, CDR1 KGHDR and CDR2 SFDVKD. The CDR3 is made up of 18 amino acids. The CDR3 loop reads CATSVSGLAGVDMNEQFF.

The CDR3: CSARRGDTQYF. The chain employs TRBV20-1 and TRBJ2-3; the TCRdb call, TRBD1, lacks DNA for checking. Germline lookup yields CDR1 DFQATT and CDR2 SNEGSKA (reference sequence). This CDR3 has 11 amino acids.

This chain connects TRBV7-3 to TRBJ1-2; TCRdb's assignment of TRBD1 cannot be checked, as there is no DNA. CDR3 length: 14 residues. CDR1 and CDR2 (germline): SGHTA, FQGTGA. The CDR3 spells CANHGQGIIYGYTF.

V is TRBV5-6 and J is TRBJ2-7; without DNA, the TCRdb call of TRBD1 cannot be checked. CDR3 length: 15 amino acids. Germline V gene lookup returns CDR1 SGHDT and CDR2 YYEEEE. CDR3 amino acids: CASRLVRDRGNEQYF.

This chain joins TRBV15 and TRBJ1-5. Germline V gives CDR1 LNHNV, CDR2 YYDKDF (reference sequence). The CDR3 is 15 amino acids. The chain's CDR3 is CATSRDRGSGQPQHF.

The chain joins TRBV7-8 to TRBJ1-4; TCRdb names TRBD1, which stays unverified in the absence of DNA. This CDR3 has 15 residues. Germline V lookup: CDR1 SGHVS, CDR2 FQNEAQ. The chain's CDR3 is CASSSGQGGMEKLFF.

The chain carries TRBV6-1 and TRBJ2-5; lacking DNA, the TRBD1 call made by TCRdb goes unchecked. This CDR3 comprises 13 residues. Germline V gene lookup returns CDR1 MNHNS and CDR2 SASEGT. The CDR3 reads CASSEWGPETQYF.

The chain employs TRBV19 and TRBJ1-1. Germline CDR1 LNHDA, CDR2 SQIVND (reference sequence). The length of the CDR3 is 12 residues. The CDR3: CASSIDTIEAFF.

The chain employs TRBV3-1 and TRBJ1-1; TCRdb gives TRBD1 as the D gene, but with no DNA this cannot be confirmed. Germline CDR1 reads LGHDT; CDR2 reads YNNKEL (reference sequence). CDR3 length: 14 amino acids. The CDR3 reads CASHRQGANTEAFF.

The J gene is TRBJ2-3, the V gene TRBV20-1; the D call from TCRdb, TRBD2, cannot be confirmed without DNA. The V gene's germline CDR1 is DFQATT and CDR2 SNEGSKA (reference sequence). The CDR3 is 15 residues long. The CDR3 region is CSASAVLAGADTRYF.

The CDR3 here is CASRGQGVKETQYF. The chain has TRBV6-1 and TRBJ2-5; without DNA, the TCRdb call of TRBD1 cannot be checked. This CDR3 spans 14 amino acids. Looked up from germline, CDR1 is MNHNS and CDR2 is SASEGT.

The chain recombines TRBV7-2 with TRBJ2-1. CDR1 and CDR2 from the germline V gene are SGHTA and FQGNSA. The CDR3 totals 15 residues. The CDR3: CASSLGLAKNNEQFF.